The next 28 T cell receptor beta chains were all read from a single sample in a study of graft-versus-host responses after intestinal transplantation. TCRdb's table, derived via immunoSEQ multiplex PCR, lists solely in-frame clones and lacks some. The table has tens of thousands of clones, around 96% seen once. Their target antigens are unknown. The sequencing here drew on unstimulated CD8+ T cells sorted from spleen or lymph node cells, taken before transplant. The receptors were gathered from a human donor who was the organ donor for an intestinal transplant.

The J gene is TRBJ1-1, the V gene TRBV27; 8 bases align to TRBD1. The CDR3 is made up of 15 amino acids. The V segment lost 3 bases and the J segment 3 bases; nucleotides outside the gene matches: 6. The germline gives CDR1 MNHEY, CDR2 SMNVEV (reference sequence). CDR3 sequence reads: CASSFRGRGDTEAFF. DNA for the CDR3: TGTGCCAGCAGTTTCAGGGGGCGCGGGGACACTGAAGCTTTCTTT.

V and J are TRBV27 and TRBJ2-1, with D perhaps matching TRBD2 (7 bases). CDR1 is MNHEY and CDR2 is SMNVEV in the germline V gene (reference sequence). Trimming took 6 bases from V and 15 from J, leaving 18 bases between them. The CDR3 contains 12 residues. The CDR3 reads CASSVVGGHLFF. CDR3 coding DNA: TGTGCCAGCAGCGTAGTCGGGGGGCATCTGTTCTTC.

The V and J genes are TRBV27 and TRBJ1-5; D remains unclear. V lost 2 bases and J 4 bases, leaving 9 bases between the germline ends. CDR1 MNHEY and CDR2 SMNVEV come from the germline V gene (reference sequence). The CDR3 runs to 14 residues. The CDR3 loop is CASSLTALNQPQHF. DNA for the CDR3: TGTGCCAGCAGTTTAACAGCGCTTAATCAGCCCCAGCATTTT.

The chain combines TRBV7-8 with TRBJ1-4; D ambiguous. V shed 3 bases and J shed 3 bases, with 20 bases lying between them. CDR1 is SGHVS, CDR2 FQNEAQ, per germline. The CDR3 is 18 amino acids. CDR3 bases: TGTGCCAGCAGCTTCCCGAGGACCGAGGATACGTCTAATGAAAAACTGTTTTTT. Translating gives CASSFPRTEDTSNEKLFF.

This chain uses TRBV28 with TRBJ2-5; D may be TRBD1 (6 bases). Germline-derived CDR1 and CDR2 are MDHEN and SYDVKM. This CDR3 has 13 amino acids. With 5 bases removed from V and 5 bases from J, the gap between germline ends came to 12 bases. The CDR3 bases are TGTGCCAGCAGTACAGGGTTAGGGGAGACCCAGTACTTC. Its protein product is CASSTGLGETQYF.

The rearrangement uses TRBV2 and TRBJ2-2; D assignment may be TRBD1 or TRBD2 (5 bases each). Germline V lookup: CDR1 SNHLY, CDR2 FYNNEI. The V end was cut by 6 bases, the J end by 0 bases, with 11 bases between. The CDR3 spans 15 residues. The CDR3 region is CASRWGWTNTGELFF. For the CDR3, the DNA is TGTGCCAGCAGGTGGGGGTGGACGAACACCGGGGAGCTGTTTTTT.

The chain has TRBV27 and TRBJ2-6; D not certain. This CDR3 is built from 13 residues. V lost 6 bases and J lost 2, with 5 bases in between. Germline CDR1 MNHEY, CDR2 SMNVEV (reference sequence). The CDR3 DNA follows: TGTGCCAGCAGGGATCCTGGGGCCAACGTCCTGACTTTC. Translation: CASRDPGANVLTF.

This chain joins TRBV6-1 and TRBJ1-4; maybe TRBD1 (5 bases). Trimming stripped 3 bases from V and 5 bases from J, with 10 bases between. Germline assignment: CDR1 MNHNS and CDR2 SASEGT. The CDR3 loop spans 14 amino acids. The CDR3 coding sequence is TGTGCCAGCAGTGATTGGGGCGCCAATGAAAAACTGTTTTTT. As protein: CASSDWGANEKLFF.

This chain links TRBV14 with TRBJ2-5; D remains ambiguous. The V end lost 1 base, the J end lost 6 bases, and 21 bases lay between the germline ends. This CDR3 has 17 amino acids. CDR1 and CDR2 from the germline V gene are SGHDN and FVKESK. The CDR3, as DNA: TGTGCCAGCAGCCAAGGGAGCGATTTGGGCGAAGACCAGACCCAGTACTTC. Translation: CASSQGSDLGEDQTQYF.

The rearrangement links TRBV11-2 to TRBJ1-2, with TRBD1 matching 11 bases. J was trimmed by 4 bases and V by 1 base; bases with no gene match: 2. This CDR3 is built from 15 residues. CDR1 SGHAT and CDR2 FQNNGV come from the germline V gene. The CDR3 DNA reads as TGTGCCAGCAGCTTAGGAGGGACAGGGGGCTATGGCTACACCTTC. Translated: CASSLGGTGGYGYTF. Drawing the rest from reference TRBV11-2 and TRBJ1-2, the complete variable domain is EAGVAQSPRYKIIEKRQSVAFWCNPISGHATLYWYQQILGQGPKLLIQFQNNGVVDDSQLPKDRFSAERLKGVDSTLKIQPAKLEDSAVYLCASSLGGTGGYGYTFGSGTRLTVV.

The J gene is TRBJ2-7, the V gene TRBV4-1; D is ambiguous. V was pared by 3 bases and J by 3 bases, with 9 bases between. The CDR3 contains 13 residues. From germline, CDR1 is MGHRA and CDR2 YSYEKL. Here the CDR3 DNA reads TGCGCCAGCAGCCAGGCTCCTAGCTACGAGCAGTACTTC. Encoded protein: CASSQAPSYEQYF.

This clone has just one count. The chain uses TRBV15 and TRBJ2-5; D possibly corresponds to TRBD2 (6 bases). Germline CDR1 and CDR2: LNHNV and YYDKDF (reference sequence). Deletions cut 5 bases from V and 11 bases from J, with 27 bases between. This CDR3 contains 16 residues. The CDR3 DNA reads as TGTGCCACCAGCGTGGGTGAGGAAACCGGGTCCCGGGAGCAGTACTTC. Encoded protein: CATSVGEETGSREQYF. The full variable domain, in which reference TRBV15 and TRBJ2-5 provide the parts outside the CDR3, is DAMVIQNPRYQVTQFGKPVTLSCSQTLNHNVMYWYQQKSSQAPKLLFHYYDKDFNNEADTPDNFQSRRPNTSFCFLDIRSPGLGDTAMYLCATSVGEETGSREQYFGPGTRLLVL.

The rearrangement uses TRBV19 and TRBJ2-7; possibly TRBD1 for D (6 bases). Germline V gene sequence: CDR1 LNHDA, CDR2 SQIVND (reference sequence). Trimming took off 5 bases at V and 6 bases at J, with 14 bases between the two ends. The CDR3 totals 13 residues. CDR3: CASSHQGWGEQYF. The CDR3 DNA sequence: TGTGCCAGTAGTCACCAGGGGTGGGGCGAGCAGTACTTC.

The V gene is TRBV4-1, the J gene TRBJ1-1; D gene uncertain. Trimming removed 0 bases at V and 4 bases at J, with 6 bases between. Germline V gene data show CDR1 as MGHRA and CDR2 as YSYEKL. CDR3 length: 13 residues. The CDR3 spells CASSQDRTTEAFF. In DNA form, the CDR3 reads TGCGCCAGCAGCCAAGATCGGACCACTGAAGCTTTCTTT.

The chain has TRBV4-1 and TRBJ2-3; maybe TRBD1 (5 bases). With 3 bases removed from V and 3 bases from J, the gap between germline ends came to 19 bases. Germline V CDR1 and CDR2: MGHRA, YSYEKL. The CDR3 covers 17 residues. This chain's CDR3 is CASSQARVVLETDTQYF. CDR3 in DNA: TGCGCCAGCAGCCAGGCCAGGGTCGTCTTAGAGACAGATACGCAGTATTTT.

In nucleotides, the CDR3 is TGCAGTGCCAAGGGGGTCTACGAGCAGTACTTC. This gives the protein CSAKGVYEQYF. V gene TRBV20-1 combines with J gene TRBJ2-7, with a tentative D call TRBD1 (6 bases). From germline, CDR1 is DFQATT and CDR2 SNEGSKA (reference sequence). The CDR3 is 11 residues long. V lost 6 bases, J lost 3 bases, and 9 bases lay in between.

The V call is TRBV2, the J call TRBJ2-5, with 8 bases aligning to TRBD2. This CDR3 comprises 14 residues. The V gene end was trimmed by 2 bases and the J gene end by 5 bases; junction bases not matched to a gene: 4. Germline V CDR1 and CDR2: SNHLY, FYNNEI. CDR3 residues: CASSELAGEETQYF. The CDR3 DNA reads TGTGCCAGCAGTGAACTAGCGGGCGAGGAGACCCAGTACTTC.

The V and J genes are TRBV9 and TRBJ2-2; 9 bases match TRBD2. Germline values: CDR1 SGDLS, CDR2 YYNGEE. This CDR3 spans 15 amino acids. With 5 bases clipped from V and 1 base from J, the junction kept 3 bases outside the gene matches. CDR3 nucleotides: TGTGCCAGCAGGCAACTAGCGGGGAACACCGGGGAGCTGTTTTTT. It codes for CASRQLAGNTGELFF.

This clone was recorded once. CDR3 nucleotides: TGTGCCAGCAGCCCCCCTCTCGACACCGATTCACCCCTCCACTTT. The encoded protein is CASSPPLDTDSPLHF. V usage is TRBV7-9 and J usage is TRBJ1-6, with unresolved D. The V end lost 5 bases, the J end lost 8 bases, and 16 bases lay between the germline ends. This CDR3 has 15 residues. The germline gives CDR1 SEHNR, CDR2 FQNEAQ (reference sequence).

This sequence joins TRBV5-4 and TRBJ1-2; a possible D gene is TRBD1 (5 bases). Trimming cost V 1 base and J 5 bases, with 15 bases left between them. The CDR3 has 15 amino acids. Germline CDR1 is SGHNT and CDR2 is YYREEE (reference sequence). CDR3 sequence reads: CASSLYVDSLYGYTF. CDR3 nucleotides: TGTGCCAGCAGCTTGTATGTCGACAGTCTTTATGGCTACACCTTC.

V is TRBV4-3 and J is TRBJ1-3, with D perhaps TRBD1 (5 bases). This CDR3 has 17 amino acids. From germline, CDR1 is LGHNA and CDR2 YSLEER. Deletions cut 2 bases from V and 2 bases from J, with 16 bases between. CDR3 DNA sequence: TGCGCCAGCAGCCAACACAGACAGCCAGCGGCTGGAAACACCATATATTTT. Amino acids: CASSQHRQPAAGNTIYF.

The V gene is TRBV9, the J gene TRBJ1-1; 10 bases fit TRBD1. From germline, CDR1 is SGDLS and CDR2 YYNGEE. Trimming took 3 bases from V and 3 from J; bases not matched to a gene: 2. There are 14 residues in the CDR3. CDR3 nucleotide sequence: TGTGCCAGCAGCGCCGGGACAGGGGACACTGAAGCTTTCTTT. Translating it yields CASSAGTGDTEAFF.

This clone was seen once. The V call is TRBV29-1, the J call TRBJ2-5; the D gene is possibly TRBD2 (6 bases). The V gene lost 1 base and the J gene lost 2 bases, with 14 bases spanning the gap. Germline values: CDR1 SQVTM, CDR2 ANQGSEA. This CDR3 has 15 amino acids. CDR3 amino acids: CSVEATGGIQETQYF. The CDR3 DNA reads TGCAGCGTTGAAGCGACCGGGGGAATACAAGAGACCCAGTACTTC.

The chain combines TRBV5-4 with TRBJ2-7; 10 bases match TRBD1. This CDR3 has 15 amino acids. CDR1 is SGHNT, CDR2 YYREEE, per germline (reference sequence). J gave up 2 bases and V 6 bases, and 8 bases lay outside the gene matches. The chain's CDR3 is CASTPGTGDPYEQYF. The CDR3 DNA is TGTGCCAGCACCCCCGGGACAGGGGATCCCTACGAGCAGTACTTC. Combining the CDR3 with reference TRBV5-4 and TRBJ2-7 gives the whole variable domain ETGVTQSPTHLIKTRGQQVTLRCSSQSGHNTVSWYQQALGQGPQFIFQYYREEENGRGNFPPRFSGLQFPNYSSELNVNALELDDSALYLCASTPGTGDPYEQYFGPGTRLTVT.

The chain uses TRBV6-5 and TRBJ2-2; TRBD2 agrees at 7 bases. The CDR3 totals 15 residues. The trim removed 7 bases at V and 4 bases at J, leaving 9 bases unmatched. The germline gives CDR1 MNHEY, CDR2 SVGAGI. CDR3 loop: CASKAGVVSTGELFF. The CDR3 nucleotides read TGTGCCAGCAAGGCGGGAGTTGTCAGCACCGGGGAGCTGTTTTTT.

CDR3 nucleotide sequence: TGTGCCAGCAGCCCCCGGTCGGCTAGAGAAGCTTTCTTT. It translates to CASSPRSAREAFF. The V gene is TRBV11-3, the J gene TRBJ1-1; no clear D gene. V was cut by 5 bases and J by 8 bases, with 15 bases left in between. Germline CDR1 SGHNT, CDR2 YENEEA. CDR3 length: 13 residues.

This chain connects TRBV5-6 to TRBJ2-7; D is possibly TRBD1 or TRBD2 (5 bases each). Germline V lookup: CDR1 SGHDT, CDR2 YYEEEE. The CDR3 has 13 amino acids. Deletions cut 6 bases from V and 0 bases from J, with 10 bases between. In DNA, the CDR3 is TGTGCCAGCACCCTGGGGGTCTCCTACGAGCAGTACTTC. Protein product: CASTLGVSYEQYF.

CDR3 DNA: TGTGCCAGCAGCTTATTGGGTGGCGGGGAGCTGTTTTTT. Its protein is CASSLLGGGELFF. V is TRBV7-2 and J is TRBJ2-2; D remains ambiguous. V gave up 2 bases and J gave up 7 bases, with 8 bases separating them. Germline values: CDR1 SGHTA, CDR2 FQGNSA. This CDR3 is 13 amino acids long.